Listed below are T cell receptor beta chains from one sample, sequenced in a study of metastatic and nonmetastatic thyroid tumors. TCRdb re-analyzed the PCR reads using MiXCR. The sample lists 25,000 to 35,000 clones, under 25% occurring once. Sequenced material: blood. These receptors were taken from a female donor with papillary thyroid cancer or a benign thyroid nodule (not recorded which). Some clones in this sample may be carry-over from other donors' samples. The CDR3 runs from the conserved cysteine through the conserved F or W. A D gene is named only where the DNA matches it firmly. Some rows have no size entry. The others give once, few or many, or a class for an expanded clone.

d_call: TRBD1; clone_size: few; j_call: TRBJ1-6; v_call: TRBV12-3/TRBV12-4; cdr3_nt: TGTGCCAGCACCGGGACAGGCGGGGATTCACCCCTCCACTTT; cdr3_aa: CASTGTGGDSPLHF
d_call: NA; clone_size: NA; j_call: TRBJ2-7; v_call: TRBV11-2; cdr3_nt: TGTGCCAGCAGCCCTGGGGCAGGGGAGTACTTT; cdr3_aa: CASSPGAGEYF
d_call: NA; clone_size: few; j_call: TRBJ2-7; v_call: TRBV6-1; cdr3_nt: TGTGCCAGCAGTCGGACGCTCGAGCAGTACTTC; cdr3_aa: CASSRTLEQYF
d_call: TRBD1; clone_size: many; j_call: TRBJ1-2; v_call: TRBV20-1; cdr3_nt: TGCAGTGCTAGGAAGACAGGGATGAATGGCTACACCTTC; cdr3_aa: CSARKTGMNGYTF
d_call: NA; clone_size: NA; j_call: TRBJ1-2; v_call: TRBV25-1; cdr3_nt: TGTGCCAGCAGTGAATTCGCGGCAGCCTATGGCTACACCTTC; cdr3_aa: CASSEFAAAYGYTF
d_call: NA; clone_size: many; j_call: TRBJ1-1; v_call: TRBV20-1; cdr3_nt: TGCAGTGCTGCGGACCCGGGACCTAAGATGAACACTGAAGCTTTCTTT; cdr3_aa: CSAADPGPKMNTEAFF
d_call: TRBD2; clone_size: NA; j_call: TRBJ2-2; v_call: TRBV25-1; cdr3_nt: TGTGCCAGCAGGGATTTCGGTAGCGGGAGTTCCAGGGAGCTGTTTTTT; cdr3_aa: CASRDFGSGSSRELFF
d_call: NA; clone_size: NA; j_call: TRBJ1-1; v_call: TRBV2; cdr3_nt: TGTGCCAGCAGCAGCCCGAACACTGAAGCTTTCTTT; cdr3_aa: CASSSPNTEAFF
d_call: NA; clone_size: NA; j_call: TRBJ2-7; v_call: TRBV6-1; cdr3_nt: TGTGCCAGCAGTGAAGAGGTTTCCTACGAGCAGTACTTC; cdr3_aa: CASSEEVSYEQYF
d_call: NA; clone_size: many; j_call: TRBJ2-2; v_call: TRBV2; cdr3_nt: TGTGCCAGCAGTGAAGAGGGCACCGGGGAGCTGTTTTTT; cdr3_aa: CASSEEGTGELFF
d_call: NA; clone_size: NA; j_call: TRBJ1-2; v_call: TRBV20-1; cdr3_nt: TGCAGGTGGGGAGGGCCTCTGGAAGGCTACACCTTC; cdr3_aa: CRWGGPLEGYTF
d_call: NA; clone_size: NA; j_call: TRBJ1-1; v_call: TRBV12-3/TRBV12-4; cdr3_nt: TGTGCCAGCCTTAACGACCCTCTCGGACACCTCACTGAAGCTTTCTTT; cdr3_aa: CASLNDPLGHLTEAFF
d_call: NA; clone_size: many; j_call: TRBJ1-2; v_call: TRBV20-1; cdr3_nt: TGCAGTGCTAGAGATCCCACGTCTAACTATGGCTACACCTTC; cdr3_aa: CSARDPTSNYGYTF
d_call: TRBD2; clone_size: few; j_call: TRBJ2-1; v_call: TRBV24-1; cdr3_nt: TGTGCCACCAGTTCCTTAGCGGGGGATTACAATGAGCAGTTCTTC; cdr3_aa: CATSSLAGDYNEQFF
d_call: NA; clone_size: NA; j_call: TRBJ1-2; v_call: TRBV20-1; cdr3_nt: TGCAGTCCTCTGGAGCAGAAACTATATGGCTACACCTTC; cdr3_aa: CSPLEQKLYGYTF
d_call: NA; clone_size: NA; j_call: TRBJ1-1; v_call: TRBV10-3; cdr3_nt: TGTGCCATCAGTGAGTCAGAACCCCCGGGGGCTGAAGCTTTCTTT; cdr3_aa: CAISESEPPGAEAFF
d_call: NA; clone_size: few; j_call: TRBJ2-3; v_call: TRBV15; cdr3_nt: TGTGCCACCAGCAGAGATCGAGGGGGGACCACAGATACGCAGTATTTT; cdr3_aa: CATSRDRGGTTDTQYF
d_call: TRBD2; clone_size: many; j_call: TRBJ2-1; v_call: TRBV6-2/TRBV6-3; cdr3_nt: TGTGCCAGCAGAACTAGCGGGGCGAGCTCCTACAATGAGCAGTTCTTC; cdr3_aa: CASRTSGASSYNEQFF
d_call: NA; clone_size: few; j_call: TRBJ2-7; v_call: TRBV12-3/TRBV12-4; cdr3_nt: TGTGCCAGCAGTTTAGCGGTGGCTGACCAGTACTTC; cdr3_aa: CASSLAVADQYF
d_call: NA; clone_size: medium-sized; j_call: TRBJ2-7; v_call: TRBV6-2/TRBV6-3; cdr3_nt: TGTGCCAGCAGTTCTTCAGCTAGTTCGCACTACGAGCAGTACTTC; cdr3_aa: CASSSSASSHYEQYF
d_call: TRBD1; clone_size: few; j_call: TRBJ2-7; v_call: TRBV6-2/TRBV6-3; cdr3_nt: TGTGCCAGCAGTTACACAGACAGGGCCTACGAGCAGTACTTC; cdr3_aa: CASSYTDRAYEQYF
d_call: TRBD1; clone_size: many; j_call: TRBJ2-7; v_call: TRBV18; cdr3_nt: TGTGCCAGCTCACCCGGGACAGGGGGCTCCGAGCAGTACTTC; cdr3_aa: CASSPGTGGSEQYF
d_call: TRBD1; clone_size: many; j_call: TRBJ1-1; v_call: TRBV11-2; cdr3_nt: TGTGCCAGCAGGACTGCAGGGGGTAAAGGCACTGAAGCTTTCTTT; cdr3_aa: CASRTAGGKGTEAFF
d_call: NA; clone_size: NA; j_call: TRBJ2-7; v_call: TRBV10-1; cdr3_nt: TGCGCCAGCAGGGCCGGGACTTCTGGGGAGCAGTACTTC; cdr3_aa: CASRAGTSGEQYF
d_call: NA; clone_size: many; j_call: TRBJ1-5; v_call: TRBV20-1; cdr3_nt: TGCAGTGCTCTCAGGTTGGGCAGCAATCAGCCCCAGCATTTT; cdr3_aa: CSALRLGSNQPQHF
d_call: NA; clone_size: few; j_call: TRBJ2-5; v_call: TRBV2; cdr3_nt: TGTGCCAGCCAGGCTACCAAGGGGACCCAGTACTTC; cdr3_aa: CASQATKGTQYF
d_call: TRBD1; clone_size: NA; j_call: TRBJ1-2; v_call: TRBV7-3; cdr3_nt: TGTGCCAGCAGTCCAACAGGGGGCGATTATGGCTACACCTTC; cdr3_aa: CASSPTGGDYGYTF
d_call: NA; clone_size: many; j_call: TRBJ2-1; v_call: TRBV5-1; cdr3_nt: TGCGCCAGCAGGATCACGACTAGAAACAATGAGCAGTTCTTC; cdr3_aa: CASRITTRNNEQFF
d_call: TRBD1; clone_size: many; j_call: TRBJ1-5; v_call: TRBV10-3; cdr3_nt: TGTGCCATCAGAGGACAGGGACTCAATCAGCCCCAGCATTTT; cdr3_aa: CAIRGQGLNQPQHF
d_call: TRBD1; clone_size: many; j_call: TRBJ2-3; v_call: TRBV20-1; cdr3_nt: TGCAGTAACCAGGCCTTCCGGGACAGGGCCTCAGATACGCAGTATTTT; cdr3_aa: CSNQAFRDRASDTQYF
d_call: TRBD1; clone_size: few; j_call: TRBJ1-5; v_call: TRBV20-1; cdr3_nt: TGCAGTGCGCCAGACAGGGTTAGCAATCAGCCCCAGCATTTT; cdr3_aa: CSAPDRVSNQPQHF
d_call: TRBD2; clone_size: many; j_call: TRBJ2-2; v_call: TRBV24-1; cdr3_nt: TGTGCCACCAGTGGACTAGCGGGCCAAAAAAACACCGGGGAGCTGTTTTTT; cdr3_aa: CATSGLAGQKNTGELFF
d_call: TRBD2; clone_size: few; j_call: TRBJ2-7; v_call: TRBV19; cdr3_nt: TGTGCCACCCGCGGGGGGGGCGGCTACGAGCAGTACTTC; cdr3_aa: CATRGGGGYEQYF
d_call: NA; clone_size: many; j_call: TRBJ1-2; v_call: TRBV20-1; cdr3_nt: TGCAGTGCTAGAGACAGGGAGGATCCCCAAGCTGTTAATGGCTACACCTTC; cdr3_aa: CSARDREDPQAVNGYTF
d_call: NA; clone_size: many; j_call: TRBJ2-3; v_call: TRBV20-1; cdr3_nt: TGCAGTGCTAAATGGGTAGATACGCAGTATTTT; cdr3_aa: CSAKWVDTQYF
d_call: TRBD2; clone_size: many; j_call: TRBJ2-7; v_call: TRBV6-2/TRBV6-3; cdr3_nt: TGCGCCAGCAGAGTAGCGGGAATCCTGAGCGAGCAGTACTTC; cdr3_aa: CASRVAGILSEQYF
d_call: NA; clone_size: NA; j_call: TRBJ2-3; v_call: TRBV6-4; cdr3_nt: TGTGCCAGCAGTGAGTCCGCCACAGATACGCAGTATTTT; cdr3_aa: CASSESATDTQYF
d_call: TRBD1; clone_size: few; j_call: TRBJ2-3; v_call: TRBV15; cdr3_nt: TGTGCCACCAGCGCAGACAGGGACACAGATACGCAGTATTTT; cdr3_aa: CATSADRDTDTQYF
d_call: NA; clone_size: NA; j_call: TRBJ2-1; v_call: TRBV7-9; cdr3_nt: TGTGCCAGCAGCGGTTCCCAGGGAGGCAATGAGCAGTTCTTC; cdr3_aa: CASSGSQGGNEQFF
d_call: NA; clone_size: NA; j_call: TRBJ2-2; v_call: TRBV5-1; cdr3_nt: TGCGCCAGCGGGAAAATCGGAGCAACCACCGGGGAGCTGTTTTTT; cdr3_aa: CASGKIGATTGELFF
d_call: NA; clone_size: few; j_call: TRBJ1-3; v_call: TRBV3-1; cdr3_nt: TGTGCCAGCAGCCAAGGAAGGGCTGGAAACACCATATATTTT; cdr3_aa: CASSQGRAGNTIYF
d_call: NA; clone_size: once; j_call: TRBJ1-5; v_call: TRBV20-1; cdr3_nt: TGCAGTGCGCCGCCGCGGAGGAACAATCAGCCCCAGCATTTT; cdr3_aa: CSAPPRRNNQPQHF
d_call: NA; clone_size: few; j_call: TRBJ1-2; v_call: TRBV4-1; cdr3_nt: TGCGCCAGCAGCCAAGCAACAGGGATTGGCTACACCTTC; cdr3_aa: CASSQATGIGYTF
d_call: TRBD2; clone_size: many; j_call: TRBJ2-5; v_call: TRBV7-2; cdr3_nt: TGTGCCAGCAGCCCACGACTAGCGGGAGAAGAGACCCAGTACTTC; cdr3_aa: CASSPRLAGEETQYF